The clone carrying this T cell receptor beta chain has at least ten counts. Antigen unknown. The sample belongs to a study of T cells after posttransplantation cyclophosphamide. Overall study findings and caveats: Donor-recipient repertoire similarity was low at 1-2 months, rising over year one. After PTCy, TRB diversity resembled that of CNI/methotrexate controls. Tissue-infiltrating T cells from skin or gut overlapped little with blood T cells.

CDR1 and CDR2 (germline): MDHEN, SYDVKM. The CDR3 consists of 13 residues. Losses at the gene ends were 5 bases for V and 13 bases for J; bases not matched to a gene: 10. The related graft donor's blood sample was taken on the day of bone marrow donation. Sequenced by immunoSEQ multiplex PCR; TCRdb stores in-frame clones only, minus some. The sample was found to contain roughly 34,000 clones, and every one recurs. The sample taken for sequencing was PBMCs. The chain uses TRBV28 and TRBJ1-5; 8 bases are shared with TRBD1. This receptor was taken from a woman aged 25-40 years in good health and a related stem cell transplant donor. CDR3 nucleotides: TGTGCCAGCAGTACTCTCGGGACAGGACCTCAGCATTTT. Its translation: CASSTLGTGPQHF.